One sample yielded the 8 T cell receptor beta chains listed below, sequenced in a study of T cell repertoires in cytomegalovirus infection. TCRdb re-analysed the reads in MiXCR, keeping a single row per CDR3 protein. Seen here are 400,000 or so distinct CDR3 sequences, 31% observed once, and the top ten hold roughly an eighth. The source material was PBMCs. Receptors originate from a human donor in good health (CMV status not recorded). Some clones in this sample may be carry-over from other donors' samples.

This rearrangement joins TRBV28 to TRBJ2-5; possible D gene TRBD2, 5 bases. Trimming shortened V by 7 bases and J by 2 bases, and 8 bases separated the two germline ends. This CDR3 is 12 amino acids long. CDR1 MDHEN and CDR2 SYDVKM come from the germline V gene. As DNA, the CDR3 is TGTGCCAGCATGGGAGCTCAAGAGACCCAGTACTTC. Amino acid sequence: CASMGAQETQYF.

The chain combines TRBV7-2 with TRBJ2-2; D might be TRBD2 (5 bases). The germline gives CDR1 SGHTA, CDR2 FQGNSA. This CDR3 spans 13 amino acids. V was pared by 2 bases and J by 6 bases, with 7 bases between. Here the CDR3 reads CASSLKAAGELFF. The CDR3 bases are TGTGCCAGCAGCTTAAAAGCGGCCGGGGAGCTGTTTTTT. Supplemented by reference TRBV7-2 and TRBJ2-2, the full variable domain reads GAGVSQSPSNKVTEKGKDVELRCDPISGHTALYWYRQSLGQGLEFLIYFQGNSAPDKSGLPSDRFSAERTGGSVSTLTIQRTQQEDSAVYLCASSLKAAGELFFGEGSRLTVL.

The J gene is TRBJ2-2, the V gene TRBV4-3; 14 bases align to TRBD2. The CDR3 is made up of 16 amino acids. The V gene end was trimmed by 4 bases and the J gene end by 7 bases; junction bases not matched to a gene: 5. The germline CDR1 and CDR2 sequences are LGHNA and YSLEER. The CDR3 protein is CASSPGTSGGIGELFF. CDR3 nucleotides: TGCGCCAGCAGCCCAGGGACTAGCGGGGGTATCGGGGAGCTGTTTTTT.

This sequence joins TRBV28 and TRBJ2-1, with D possibly being TRBD1 or TRBD2 (5 bases each). This CDR3 region has 17 residues. The V and J ends lost 4 bases and 0 bases respectively, with 16 bases between them. CDR1 MDHEN and CDR2 SYDVKM come from the germline V gene. In DNA, the CDR3 is TGTGCCAGCAGTTCCACCGGGACCGCTAGCTCCTACAATGAGCAGTTCTTC. Its protein product is CASSSTGTASSYNEQFF.

This clonotype was seen at least ten times. The chain couples TRBV12-3 or TRBV12-4 to TRBJ1-2, with TRBD1 identical over 9 bases. V dropped 4 bases and J dropped 2; count of bases not matched to a gene: 2. The CDR3 spans 14 residues. The CDR3 bases are TGTGCCAGCAGTTCCGGGACAGGGAACTATGGCTACACCTTC. As protein: CASSSGTGNYGYTF.

The CDR3 region has the DNA TGTGCCAGCAGTTTAGGGACAGGAGTAGGCCCAGATACGCAGTATTTT. As protein: CASSLGTGVGPDTQYF. The chain combines TRBV12-3 or TRBV12-4 with TRBJ2-3, with 7 bases identical to TRBD1. The CDR3 totals 16 residues. The trim removed 1 base at V and 4 bases at J, leaving 8 bases unmatched.

This clonotype was found many times. The rearrangement links TRBV7-9 to TRBJ2-1; 10 bases map to TRBD1. V shed 5 bases and J 5 bases; nucleotides not matched to a gene: 6. The CDR3 length is 15 residues. Per germline, CDR1 SEHNR and CDR2 FQNEAQ (reference sequence). The CDR3 loop reads CASSLRDRGDNEQFF. The CDR3 DNA reads as TGTGCCAGCAGCCTCCGGGACAGGGGAGACAATGAGCAGTTCTTC.

This clonotype was seen many times. This chain connects TRBV7-2 to TRBJ2-7, with D unresolved. The CDR3 is made up of 13 amino acids. The germline gives CDR1 SGHTA, CDR2 FQGNSA. V gave up 4 bases and J gave up 4 bases, with 11 bases separating them. The CDR3 DNA is TGTGCCAGCAGCTCCCATCTGGCTTACGAGCAGTACTTC. Translated, it gives CASSSHLAYEQYF.